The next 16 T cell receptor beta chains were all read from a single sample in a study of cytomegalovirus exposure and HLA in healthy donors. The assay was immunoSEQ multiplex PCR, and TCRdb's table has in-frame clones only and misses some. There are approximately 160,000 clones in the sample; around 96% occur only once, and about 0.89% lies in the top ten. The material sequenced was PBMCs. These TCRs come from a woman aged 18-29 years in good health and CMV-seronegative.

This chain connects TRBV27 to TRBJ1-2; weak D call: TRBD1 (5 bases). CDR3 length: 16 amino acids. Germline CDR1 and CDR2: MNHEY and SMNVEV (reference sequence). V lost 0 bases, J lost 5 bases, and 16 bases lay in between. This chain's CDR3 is CASSLSPPREGYGYTF. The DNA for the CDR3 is TGTGCCAGCAGTTTATCGCCCCCCAGGGAAGGGTATGGCTACACCTTC.

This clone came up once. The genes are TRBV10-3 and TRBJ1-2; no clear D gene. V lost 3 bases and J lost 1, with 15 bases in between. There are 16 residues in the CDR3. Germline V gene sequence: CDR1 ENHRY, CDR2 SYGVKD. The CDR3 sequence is CAISDGGVLGNYGYTF. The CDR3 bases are TGTGCCATCAGTGACGGCGGAGTCTTGGGTAACTATGGCTACACCTTC.

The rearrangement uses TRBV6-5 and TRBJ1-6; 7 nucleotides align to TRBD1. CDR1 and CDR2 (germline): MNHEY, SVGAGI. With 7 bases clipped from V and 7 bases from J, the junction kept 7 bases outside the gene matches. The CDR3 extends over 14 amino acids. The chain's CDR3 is CASNPGTDNSPLHF. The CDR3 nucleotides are TGTGCCAGCAACCCAGGGACAGACAATTCACCCCTCCACTTT.

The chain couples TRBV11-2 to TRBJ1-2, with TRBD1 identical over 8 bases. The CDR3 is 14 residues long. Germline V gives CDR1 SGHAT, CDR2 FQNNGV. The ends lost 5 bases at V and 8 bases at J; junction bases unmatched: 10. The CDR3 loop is CASSRLTGDKGYTF. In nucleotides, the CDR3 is TGTGCCAGCAGCAGACTGACAGGGGATAAGGGCTACACCTTC.

Here the CDR3 DNA reads TGCAGCGTTGAAGTGGAGGGTCGGAACACTGAAGCTTTCTTT. Its translation: CSVEVEGRNTEAFF. This chain uses TRBV29-1 with TRBJ1-1, with D uncertain. Between the trimmed V and J ends, which lost 1 base and 1 base, there was a span of 10 bases. The CDR3 length is 14 residues. Germline CDR1 and CDR2: SQVTM and ANQGSEA.

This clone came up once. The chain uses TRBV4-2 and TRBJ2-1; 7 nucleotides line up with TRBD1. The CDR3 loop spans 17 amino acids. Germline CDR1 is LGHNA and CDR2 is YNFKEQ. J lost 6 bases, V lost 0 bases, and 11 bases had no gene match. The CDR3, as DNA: TGTGCCAGCAGCCAAGAAAGAGTGGACAGGACCATCAATGAGCAGTTCTTC. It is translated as CASSQERVDRTINEQFF.

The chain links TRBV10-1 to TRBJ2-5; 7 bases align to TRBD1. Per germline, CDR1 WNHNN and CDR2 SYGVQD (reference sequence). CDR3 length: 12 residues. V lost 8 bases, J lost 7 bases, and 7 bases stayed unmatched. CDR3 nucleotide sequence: TGCGCCAGCGGAAACAGGGGTTTGACCCAGTACTTC. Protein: CASGNRGLTQYF.

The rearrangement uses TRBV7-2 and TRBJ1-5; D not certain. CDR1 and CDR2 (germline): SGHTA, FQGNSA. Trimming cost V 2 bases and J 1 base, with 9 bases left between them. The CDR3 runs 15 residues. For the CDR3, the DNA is TGTGCCAGCAGCTTACTTAGCGCGAGCAATCAGCCCCAGCATTTT. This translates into CASSLLSASNQPQHF.

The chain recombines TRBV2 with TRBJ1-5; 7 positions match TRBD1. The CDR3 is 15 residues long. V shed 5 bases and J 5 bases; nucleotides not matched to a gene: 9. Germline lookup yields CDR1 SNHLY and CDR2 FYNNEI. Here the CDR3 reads CASSSGQAEDQPQHF. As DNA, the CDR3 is TGTGCCAGCAGTTCCGGACAGGCCGAGGATCAGCCCCAGCATTTT.

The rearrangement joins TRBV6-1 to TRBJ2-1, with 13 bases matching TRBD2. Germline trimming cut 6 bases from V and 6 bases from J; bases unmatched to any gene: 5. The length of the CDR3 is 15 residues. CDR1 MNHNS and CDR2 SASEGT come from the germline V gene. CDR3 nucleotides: TGTGCCAGCAGCCTACTAGCGGGGGGGCTCAATGAGCAGTTCTTC. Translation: CASSLLAGGLNEQFF.

In DNA form, the CDR3 reads TGTGCCAGCAGCTCCGGACTCAATTCACCCCTCCACTTT. Translation gives CASSSGLNSPLHF. The genes are TRBV11-2 and TRBJ1-6; D remains ambiguous. Per the germline V gene, CDR1 is SGHAT and CDR2 is FQNNGV. This CDR3 has 13 residues. Between the trimmed V and J ends, which lost 4 bases and 7 bases, there was a span of 8 bases.

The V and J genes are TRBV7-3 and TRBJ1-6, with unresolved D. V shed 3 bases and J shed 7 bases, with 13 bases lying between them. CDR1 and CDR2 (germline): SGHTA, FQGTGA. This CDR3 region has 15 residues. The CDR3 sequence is CASSFGSGNNSPLHF. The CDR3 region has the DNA TGTGCCAGCAGCTTCGGATCCGGGAACAATTCACCCCTCCACTTT.

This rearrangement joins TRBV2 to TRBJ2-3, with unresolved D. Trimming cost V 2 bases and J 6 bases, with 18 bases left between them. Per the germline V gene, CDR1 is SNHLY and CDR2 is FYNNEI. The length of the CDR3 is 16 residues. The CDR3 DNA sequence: TGTGCCAGCAGTGAACGTCGAGGAACAAGCGACGATACGCAGTATTTT. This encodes CASSERRGTSDDTQYF.

CDR3 nucleotides: TGTGCCAGCAGCCCCGACAGGGGGAACACTGAAGCTTTCTTT. It translates to CASSPDRGNTEAFF. The chain couples TRBV7-2 to TRBJ1-1, with 8 bases matching TRBD1. This CDR3 comprises 14 residues. The V gene end was trimmed by 5 bases and the J gene end by 1 base; junction bases not matched to a gene: 3. The germline V gene has CDR1 SGHTA and CDR2 FQGNSA.

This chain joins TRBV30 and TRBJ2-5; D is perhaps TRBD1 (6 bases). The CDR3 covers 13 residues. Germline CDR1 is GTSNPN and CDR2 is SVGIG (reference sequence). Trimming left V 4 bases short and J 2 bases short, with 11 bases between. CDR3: CAWNRAQQETQYF. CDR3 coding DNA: TGTGCCTGGAACAGGGCGCAGCAAGAGACCCAGTACTTC.

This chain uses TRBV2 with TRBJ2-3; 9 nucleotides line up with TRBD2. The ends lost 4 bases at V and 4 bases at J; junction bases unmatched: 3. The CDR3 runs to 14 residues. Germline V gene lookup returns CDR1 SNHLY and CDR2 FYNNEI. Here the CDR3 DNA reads TGTGCCAGCAGTGGAGCGGGGGGTTCAGATACGCAGTATTTT. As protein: CASSGAGGSDTQYF.